This T cell receptor (beta chain) was found in a study of monozygotic twins with inflammatory bowel disease. TCRdb reprocessed the 5' RACE reads, keeping one entry per CDR3 protein, no DNA. The table counts over 350,000 distinct CDR3 sequences; around 2.6% lies in the top ten. Germline V gene sequence: CDR1 MNHEY, CDR2 SMNVEV (reference sequence). CDR3 length: 14 residues. The chain carries TRBV27 and TRBJ2-7; TCRdb selects TRBD2, and the lack of DNA leaves this call unchecked. This clonotype was obtained from a human donor with ulcerative colitis or Crohn's disease, or a healthy co-twin of an affected twin (not recorded which). Sequencing used blood. CDR3 loop: CASSSGAGLYEQYF.